The clone carrying this T cell receptor beta chain was seen only a few times. Its antigen is as yet unknown. The record originates from a study of cytomegalovirus exposure and HLA in healthy donors. Clones were read by immunoSEQ multiplex PCR, and TCRdb kept only the in-frame ones, dropping some. The table records tens of thousands of clones, 85% to 95% of them present only once. Trimming left V 4 bases short and J 4 bases short, with 17 bases between. Germline-derived CDR1 and CDR2 are SGHRS and YFSETQ. The CDR3 loop spans 15 amino acids. General study findings and limits: The investigators catalogued 164 TCR beta chains as cytomegalovirus-associated.

The clonotype comes from a man between 18 and 35 years old in good health and CMV-seronegative. The J gene is TRBJ1-1, the V gene TRBV5-1; D is possibly TRBD1 (6 bases). The sample was PBMCs. The CDR3 nucleotides are TGCGCCAGCAGCAAGACGCCAGGGGCGGTCACTGAAGCTTTCTTT. The encoded protein is CASSKTPGAVTEAFF.